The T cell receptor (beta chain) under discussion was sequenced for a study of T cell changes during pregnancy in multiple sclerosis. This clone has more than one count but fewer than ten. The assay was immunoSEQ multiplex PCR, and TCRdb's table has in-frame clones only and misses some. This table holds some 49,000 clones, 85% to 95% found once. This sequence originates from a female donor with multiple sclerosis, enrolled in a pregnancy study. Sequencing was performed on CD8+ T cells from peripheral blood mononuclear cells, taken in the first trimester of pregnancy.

The CDR3, as DNA: TGTGCCAGCACAGGGATGAGCAATCAGCCCCAGCATTTT. This gives the protein CASTGMSNQPQHF. The chain combines TRBV2 with TRBJ1-5, with TRBD1 as a possible D gene (5 bases). Deletions cut 7 bases from V and 1 base from J, with 8 bases between. Germline assignment: CDR1 SNHLY and CDR2 FYNNEI. The CDR3 runs 13 residues.